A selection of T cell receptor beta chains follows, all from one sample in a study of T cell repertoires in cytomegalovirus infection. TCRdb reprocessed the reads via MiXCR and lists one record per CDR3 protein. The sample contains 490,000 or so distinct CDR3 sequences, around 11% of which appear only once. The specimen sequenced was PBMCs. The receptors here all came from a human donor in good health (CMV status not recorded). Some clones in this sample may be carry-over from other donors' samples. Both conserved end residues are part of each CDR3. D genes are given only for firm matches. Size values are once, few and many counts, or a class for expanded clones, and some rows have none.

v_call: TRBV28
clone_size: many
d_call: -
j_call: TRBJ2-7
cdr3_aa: CASSFLRGSYEQYF
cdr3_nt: TGTGCCAGCAGTTTTCTAAGGGGCTCCTACGAGCAGTACTTC

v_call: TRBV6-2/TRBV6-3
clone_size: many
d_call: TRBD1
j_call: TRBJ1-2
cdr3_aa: CASSYVRDRGREDYGYTF
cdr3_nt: TGTGCCAGCAGTTACGTCCGGGACAGGGGCCGAGAGGACTATGGCTACACCTTC

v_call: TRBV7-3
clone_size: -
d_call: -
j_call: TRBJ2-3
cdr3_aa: CASSLRMGTDTQYF
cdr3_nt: TGTGCCAGCAGCCTCCGCATGGGCACAGATACGCAGTATTTT

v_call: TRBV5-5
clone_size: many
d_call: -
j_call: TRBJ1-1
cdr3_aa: CASSGGHLNTEAFF
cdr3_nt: TGTGCCAGCAGCGGGGGACACCTGAACACTGAAGCTTTCTTT

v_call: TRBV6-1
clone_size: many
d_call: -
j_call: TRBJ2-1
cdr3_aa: CASQGWENEQFF
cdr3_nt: TGTGCCAGCCAAGGGTGGGAGAATGAGCAGTTCTTC

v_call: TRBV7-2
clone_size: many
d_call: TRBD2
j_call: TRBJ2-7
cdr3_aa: CASSPGLALHEQYF
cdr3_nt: TGTGCCAGCAGCCCCGGACTAGCGCTACACGAGCAGTACTTC

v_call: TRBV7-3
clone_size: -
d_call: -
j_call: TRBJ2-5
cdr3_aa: CASGQSEKETQYF
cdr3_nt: TGTGCCAGCGGTCAGAGCGAGAAAGAGACCCAGTACTTC

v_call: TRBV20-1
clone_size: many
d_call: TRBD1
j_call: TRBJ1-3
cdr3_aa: CSAFDRGENTIYF
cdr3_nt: TGCAGTGCTTTTGACAGGGGAGAAAACACCATATATTTT

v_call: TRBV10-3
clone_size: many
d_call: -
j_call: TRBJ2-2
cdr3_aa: CAIRAPLTGELFF
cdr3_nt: TGTGCCATCAGGGCCCCCTTAACCGGGGAGCTGTTTTTT

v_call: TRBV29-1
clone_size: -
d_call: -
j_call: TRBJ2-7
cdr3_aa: CSVPGRGAYEQYF
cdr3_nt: TGCAGCGTTCCCGGCAGGGGGGCCTACGAGCAGTACTTC

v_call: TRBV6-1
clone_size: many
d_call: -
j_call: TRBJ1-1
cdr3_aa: CASSETGGEAFF
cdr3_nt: TGTGCCAGCAGTGAAACGGGGGGTGAAGCTTTCTTT

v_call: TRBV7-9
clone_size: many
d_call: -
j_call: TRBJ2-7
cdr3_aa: CAIGRSSYEQYF
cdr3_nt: TGTGCCATAGGGAGAAGCTCCTACGAGCAGTACTTC

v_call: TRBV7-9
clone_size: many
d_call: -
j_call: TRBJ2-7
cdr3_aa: CASSSRQEDYEQYF
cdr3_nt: TGTGCCAGCAGTTCCCGACAGGAAGACTACGAGCAGTACTTC

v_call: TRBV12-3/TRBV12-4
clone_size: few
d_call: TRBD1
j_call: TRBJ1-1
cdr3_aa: CASSPTGGVVNTEAFF
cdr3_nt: TGTGCCAGCAGTCCAACAGGGGGAGTGGTGAACACTGAAGCTTTCTTT

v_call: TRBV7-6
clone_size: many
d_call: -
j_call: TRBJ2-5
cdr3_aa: CASTQIWAGHQETQYF
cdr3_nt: TGTGCCAGCACCCAGATATGGGCAGGTCACCAAGAGACCCAGTACTTC

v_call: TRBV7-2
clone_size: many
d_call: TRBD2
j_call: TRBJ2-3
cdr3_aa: CASSDRLAGPTDTQYF
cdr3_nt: TGTGCCAGCAGCGATCGACTAGCGGGACCGACAGATACGCAGTATTTT

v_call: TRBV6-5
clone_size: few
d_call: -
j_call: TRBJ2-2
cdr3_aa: CASSSSLRRRDKNTGELFF
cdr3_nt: TGTGCCAGCAGTTCCAGTTTACGTCGACGGGACAAGAACACCGGGGAGCTGTTTTTT

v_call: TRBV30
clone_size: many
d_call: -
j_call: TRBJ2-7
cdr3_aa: CAWGGSSYEQYF
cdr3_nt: TGTGCGTGGGGCGGCAGCTCCTACGAGCAGTACTTC

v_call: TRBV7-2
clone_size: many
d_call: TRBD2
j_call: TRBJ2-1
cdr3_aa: CASSGSGARWDEQFF
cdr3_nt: TGTGCCAGCAGTGGAAGCGGGGCGCGCTGGGATGAGCAGTTCTTC

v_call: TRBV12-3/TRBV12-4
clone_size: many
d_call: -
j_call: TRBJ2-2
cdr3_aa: CASSFNRNTGELFF
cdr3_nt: TGTGCCAGCAGTTTCAACCGAAACACCGGGGAGCTGTTTTTT